The T cell receptor (beta chain) under discussion was sequenced for a study of blood T cell repertoires in COVID-19. Study-wide background: Samples taken during acute and convalescent COVID-19 were collected in the United States, Italy and Spain. PBMCs, B-cell-depleted T cells, or T cells provided the cDNA or gDNA that made up the material.

Authors' analysis steps: Estimates of nucleated cell counts were drawn from the amplification of reference gene primers. Clones were sequenced by immunoSEQ multiplex PCR, and TCRdb holds only the in-frame ones, with some missing. V, J and clone size are those of that table, while D and trimming were read from the DNA. The table records about 170,000 clones, 84% of them present only once. The CDR3 contains 13 residues. The V and J ends lost 2 bases and 6 bases respectively, with 9 bases between them. Germline V gives CDR1 SGHTS, CDR2 YDEGEE. This sequence originates from a human donor with acute or convalescent COVID-19. The donor label of this sample is uncertain. The sample comprised peripheral blood. V usage is TRBV5-8 and J usage is TRBJ2-1, with unresolved D. CDR3 coding DNA: TGTGCCAGCAGCTTCTCCTCTCTCAATGAGCAGTTCTTC. Its protein is CASSFSSLNEQFF.